This T cell receptor (beta chain) was recorded in a study of blood T cell repertoires in COVID-19. Background on the study: Sites across the United States, Italy and Spain contributed samples from acute and convalescent COVID-19. T cells, B-cell-depleted T cells, or PBMCs supplied cDNA or gDNA.

Authors' methods: Reference gene primer amplification gave nucleated cell count estimates. Profiled with immunoSEQ multiplex PCR; TCRdb holds only in-frame clones, not every one. For V, J and clone size, that table is used; D and trimming come from the DNA. The sample contains around 290,000 clones, about nine tenths of which appear only once. CDR1 SNHLY and CDR2 FYNNEI come from the germline V gene. V gave up 1 base and J gave up 4 bases, with 11 bases separating them. CDR3 length: 15 amino acids. Recruited during active infection, patients (from Seattle) were subsequently followed longitudinally. The specimen sequenced was peripheral blood. This chain links TRBV2 with TRBJ2-1, with D perhaps matching TRBD2 (5 bases). The sequence was obtained from a woman aged 30 to 39 with COVID-19, enrolled during active disease. CDR3 DNA sequence: TGTGCCAGCAGTGAAGGGTTAGCGTCGTACAATGAGCAGTTCTTC. This codes for CASSEGLASYNEQFF.